The 23 T cell receptor beta chains below all came from one sample that was sequenced in a study of cytomegalovirus exposure and HLA in healthy donors. Clones were read by immunoSEQ multiplex PCR, and TCRdb kept only the in-frame ones, dropping some. Among tens of thousands of clones listed, approximately 95% were seen once. The specimen was PBMCs. Source of these receptors: a woman younger than 30 in good health and CMV-seronegative.

The chain recombines TRBV4-1 with TRBJ2-7, with unresolved D. Looked up from germline, CDR1 is MGHRA and CDR2 is YSYEKL. The V end lost 2 bases, the J end lost 5 bases, and 10 bases lay between the germline ends. There are 13 residues in the CDR3. For the CDR3, the DNA is TGCGCCAGCAGCCAAACGGAGATGAACGAGCAGTACGTC. Amino acid sequence: CASSQTEMNEQYV.

This rearrangement joins TRBV7-9 to TRBJ1-1; D is undetermined. This CDR3 has 13 amino acids. V gave up 7 bases and J gave up 1 base, with 10 bases separating them. The germline CDR1 and CDR2 sequences are SEHNR and FQNEAQ (reference sequence). The CDR3 region is CASNIAENTEAFF. The CDR3, as DNA: TGTGCCAGCAACATTGCGGAGAACACTGAAGCTTTCTTT.

The J gene is TRBJ2-7, the V gene TRBV2; the D gene is possibly TRBD1 (5 bases). Germline values: CDR1 SNHLY, CDR2 FYNNEI. V lost 0 bases to trimming and J lost 5 bases, with 8 bases between them. The CDR3 spans 13 residues. The CDR3 nucleotides are TGTGCCAGCAGTGAAGCGGCCAGGGACGAGCAGTACTTC. Encoded protein: CASSEAARDEQYF.

The V gene is TRBV6-5, the J gene TRBJ2-5, with 8 bases fitting TRBD1. CDR1 and CDR2 from the germline V gene are MNHEY and SVGAGI. The J segment lost 1 base and the V segment lost 5 bases, leaving 3 bases of the junction unmatched. This CDR3 spans 14 amino acids. The CDR3 sequence: CASSHGTGQETQYF. DNA of the CDR3: TGTGCCAGCAGTCATGGGACAGGCCAAGAGACCCAGTACTTC.

The J gene is TRBJ1-5, the V gene TRBV4-2; TRBD1 matches at 7 bases. V was pared by 4 bases and J by 0 bases, with 3 bases of the junction left unmatched. The CDR3 consists of 15 residues. Germline loops: CDR1 LGHNA, CDR2 YNFKEQ. This CDR3 is CASSPTGDSNQPQHF. CDR3 coding DNA: TGTGCCAGCAGCCCTACAGGGGATAGCAATCAGCCCCAGCATTTT.

V and J are TRBV27 and TRBJ1-6; maybe TRBD1 (5 bases). The length of the CDR3 is 15 residues. Trimming took 5 bases from V and 9 from J, leaving 17 bases between them. Germline V gene lookup returns CDR1 MNHEY and CDR2 SMNVEV (reference sequence). CDR3 amino acids: CASSPGSGQVSPLHF. CDR3 coding DNA: TGTGCCAGCAGTCCTGGTTCAGGGCAAGTTTCACCCCTCCACTTT.

The V call is TRBV12-5, the J call TRBJ2-1, with TRBD1 as a possible D gene (6 bases). Germline CDR1 reads LGHNT; CDR2 reads FRNRAP. Between the trimmed V and J ends, which lost 5 bases and 9 bases, there was a span of 20 bases. The CDR3 contains 15 residues. The CDR3 spells CASGVGQPGWGEQFF. CDR3 sequence (DNA): TGTGCTAGTGGTGTAGGACAGCCGGGGTGGGGTGAGCAGTTCTTC.

The genes are TRBV27 and TRBJ2-1, with a possible D match to TRBD1 (6 bases). This CDR3 region has 15 residues. Germline-derived CDR1 and CDR2 are MNHEY and SMNVEV (reference sequence). V shed 6 bases and J shed 7 bases, with 19 bases lying between them. CDR3 sequence: CASSLQGFQNNEQFF. The DNA for the CDR3 is TGTGCCAGCAGCCTACAGGGTTTTCAGAATAATGAGCAGTTCTTC.

V is TRBV4-3 and J is TRBJ2-7, with 9 bases matching TRBD1. V was clipped by 0 bases and J by 5 bases; unmatched bases: 8. Germline V lookup: CDR1 LGHNA, CDR2 YSLEER. The length of the CDR3 is 16 residues. The CDR3: CASSQDRTGGFHEQYV. DNA for the CDR3: TGCGCCAGCAGCCAAGATCGAACAGGGGGCTTTCACGAGCAGTACGTC.

The chain carries TRBV19 and TRBJ1-1, with TRBD1 as a possible D gene (5 bases). The CDR3 contains 13 residues. V lost 7 bases and J lost 4, with 13 bases in between. Germline-derived CDR1 and CDR2 are LNHDA and SQIVND (reference sequence). The CDR3 coding sequence is TGTGCCAGTACCATACTGCAGGGCACTGAAGCTTTCTTT. This gives the protein CASTILQGTEAFF.

The chain links TRBV15 to TRBJ2-2; 9 bases are a match to TRBD1. This CDR3 contains 17 residues. The germline V gene has CDR1 LNHNV and CDR2 YYDKDF (reference sequence). V gave up 0 bases and J gave up 2 bases; unmatched junction bases: 4. CDR3 sequence (DNA): TGTGCCACCAGCAGAGATATAACAGGGGGCAACACCGGGGAGCTGTTTTTT. It yields the protein CATSRDITGGNTGELFF. The full variable domain, its missing parts supplied by reference TRBV15 and TRBJ2-2, is DAMVIQNPRYQVTQFGKPVTLSCSQTLNHNVMYWYQQKSSQAPKLLFHYYDKDFNNEADTPDNFQSRRPNTSFCFLDIRSPGLGDTAMYLCATSRDITGGNTGELFFGEGSRLTVL.

The rearrangement joins TRBV30 to TRBJ1-2; 9 nucleotides align to TRBD1. Germline CDR1 GTSNPN, CDR2 SVGIG (reference sequence). J was trimmed by 3 bases and V by 1 base; bases with no gene match: 9. The CDR3 extends over 16 amino acids. CDR3 region: CAWSGEGQGGDYGYTF. In nucleotides, the CDR3 is TGTGCCTGGAGTGGAGAGGGACAGGGAGGTGACTATGGCTACACCTTC.

The chain links TRBV19 to TRBJ1-5; unclear D gene. The CDR3 spans 13 residues. Germline lookup yields CDR1 LNHDA and CDR2 SQIVND (reference sequence). Trimming removed 7 bases at V and 3 bases at J, with 10 bases between. The CDR3 sequence is CASMGPNNQPQHF. In DNA form, the CDR3 reads TGTGCCAGTATGGGCCCCAACAATCAGCCCCAGCATTTT. The whole variable domain, filled in from reference TRBV19 and TRBJ1-5, reads DGGITQSPKYLFRKEGQNVTLSCEQNLNHDAMYWYRQDPGQGLRLIYYSQIVNDFQKGDIAEGYSVSREKKESFPLTVTSAQKNPTAFYLCASMGPNNQPQHFGDGTRLSIL.

The rearrangement uses TRBV29-1 and TRBJ2-3; 7 nucleotides agree with TRBD2. V lost 7 bases to trimming and J lost 4 bases; unmatched junction nucleotides: 14. Per the germline V gene, CDR1 is SQVTM and CDR2 is ANQGSEA. The CDR3 covers 15 residues. CDR3 in amino acids: CSAVGGSIYADTQYF. In DNA form, the CDR3 reads TGCAGCGCCGTCGGCGGGAGCATCTATGCAGATACGCAGTATTTT.

The V gene is TRBV11-2, the J gene TRBJ2-1; the D gene is possibly TRBD1 (5 bases). The CDR3 has 15 residues. Germline V CDR1 and CDR2: SGHAT, FQNNGV. Trimming cost V 5 bases and J 2 bases, with 13 bases left between them. The CDR3 loop is CASSGIGVTYNEQFF. The DNA for the CDR3 is TGTGCCAGCAGCGGTATAGGGGTAACCTACAATGAGCAGTTCTTC.

The V gene is TRBV9, the J gene TRBJ1-5; 12 bases align to TRBD1. The V gene end was trimmed by 3 bases and the J gene end by 1 base; junction bases not matched to a gene: 5. Germline V gene data show CDR1 as SGDLS and CDR2 as YYNGEE. The CDR3 runs 17 residues. CDR3: CASSASGTGGSNQPQHF. In DNA, the CDR3 is TGTGCCAGCAGCGCTTCAGGGACAGGGGGCAGCAATCAGCCCCAGCATTTT. The full variable domain, completed using reference TRBV9 and TRBJ1-5, is DSGVTQTPKHLITATGQRVTLRCSPRSGDLSVYWYQQSLDQGLQFLIQYYNGEERAKGNILERFSAQQFPDLHSELNLSSLELGDSALYFCASSASGTGGSNQPQHFGDGTRLSIL.

V gene TRBV6-5 combines with J gene TRBJ2-3; tentative D call: TRBD2 (6 bases). The CDR3 loop spans 16 amino acids. Germline CDR1 is MNHEY and CDR2 is SVGAGI. V was shortened by 1 base and J by 0 bases, with 11 bases between the two germline ends. The CDR3 DNA follows: TGTGCCAGCAGTTACTGGGGAGGCCAGAGCACAGATACGCAGTATTTT. The encoded protein is CASSYWGGQSTDTQYF.

The chain combines TRBV11-2 with TRBJ1-1; possible D gene TRBD1, 6 bases. The CDR3 loop spans 15 amino acids. The V and J ends lost 2 bases and 1 base respectively, with 11 bases between them. Germline loops: CDR1 SGHAT, CDR2 FQNNGV. For the CDR3, the DNA is TGTGCCAGCAGCTTAATCAAGGGGGAGAACACTGAAGCTTTCTTT. Translated, it gives CASSLIKGENTEAFF.

The V gene is TRBV18, the J gene TRBJ1-2; 9 bases agree with TRBD1. Germline CDR1 is KGHSH and CDR2 is LQKENI. Trimming removed 3 bases from V and 4 bases from J; junction bases left unmatched: 6. The CDR3 runs to 15 residues. The DNA for the CDR3 is TGTGCCAGCTCACCGACTCAGGGACAGGGCTATGGCTACACCTTC. Amino acid sequence: CASSPTQGQGYGYTF.

V is TRBV30 and J is TRBJ2-3, with TRBD1 matching 7 bases. Germline V gene data show CDR1 as GTSNPN and CDR2 as SVGIG (reference sequence). The CDR3 covers 12 residues. Unmatched junction bases numbered 2, after V lost 2 bases and J lost 6 bases. CDR3 coding DNA: TGTGCCTGGAGTCGACAGGGTGATACGCAGTATTTT. Translation gives CAWSRQGDTQYF.

Turning to this clone: The junction does not match germline at one end; this may be a read error. The chain is built from TRBV10-3 and TRBJ2-1, with a weak D call TRBD2 (6 bases). Germline assignment: CDR1 ENHRY and CDR2 SYGVKD. The length of the CDR3 is 15 residues. CDR3: CAIREAGHSYNEQFF. The CDR3 DNA is TGTGCCATCCGTGAAGCGGGCCACTCCTACAATGAGCAGTTCTTC.

The gene calls are TRBV7-8 and TRBJ2-7, with TRBD2 matching over 7 bases. The CDR3 length is 14 residues. Germline trimming cut 5 bases from V and 1 base from J; bases unmatched to any gene: 5. CDR1 and CDR2 (germline): SGHVS, FQNEAQ. The CDR3 loop reads CASSPTSQSYEQYV. The CDR3 nucleotides are TGTGCCAGCAGCCCGACTAGCCAATCCTACGAGCAGTACGTC.

The chain has TRBV19 and TRBJ2-3, with D possibly TRBD2 on 7 matching bases. This CDR3 has 16 residues. V shed 8 bases and J shed 2 bases, with 20 bases lying between them. CDR1 and CDR2 from the germline V gene are LNHDA and SQIVND (reference sequence). In DNA form, the CDR3 reads TGTGCCAGTGAGGGCTCCGCGGGGGCGATCACAGATACGCAGTATTTT. As protein: CASEGSAGAITDTQYF.